This record concerns one T cell receptor beta chain sequence. No conserved phenylalanine or tryptophan is present at the end of the CDR3, so a read error is the likely explanation. Co-extraction yielded RNA and DNA from about 20-30 mg of unsorted bulk tissue. Primary liver carcinoma, confirmed by histopathology, was surgically resected. Chronic HBV infection, untreated so far, was present in the patients. Separate regions, five per tumor, were sampled. The data are from a study of tumor-infiltrating lymphocytes in primary liver carcinoma. Starting material of about 480 ng total RNA yielded TCR beta cDNA via a constant-region primer. Amplification in three nested multiplex PCR rounds with slightly modified ARM-PCR gave rise to TCR beta libraries. One entry per CDR3 protein results from TCRdb running MiXCR on the multiplex PCR reads. The sample records 110,000 or so distinct CDR3 sequences, roughly 80% being singletons.

The sequenced sample was liver tumor tissue from sampling region 3. Subset indicated: tumor region T3, left-lateral pole. The TCR was taken from a man in his forties with primary liver carcinoma and hepatitis B virus infection.

CDR3 residues: CASSEGLPGLHTDTQYL. DNA of the CDR3: TGTGCCAGCAGTGAAGGTCTTCCGGGCCTCCACACAGATACGCAGTATTTG. The gene calls are TRBV2 and TRBJ2-3; D remains ambiguous. V gave up 1 base and J gave up 2 bases, with 16 bases separating them. The CDR3 has 17 residues. Germline V lookup: CDR1 SNHLY, CDR2 FYNNEI.